The rows below give T cell receptor beta chains drawn from one sample of a study of shared clonotypes between healthy human individuals. Only in-frame clones appear in the TCRdb table, and some are missing; sequencing was by immunoSEQ multiplex PCR. Among about 800,000 clones listed, 90% to 98% were seen once. Sequencing input: naive CD8+ T cells sorted from blood. These receptors originate from a man aged 25-45 years in good health. Each CDR3 is given with its conserved first and last residue. Fields, in order: V gene, J gene, D gene, clone size, CDR3 DNA, CDR3 protein. D genes are given only for firm matches. Some rows mark clone size as missing; the rest say once, few, many or name a class of expanded clone.

TRBV18	TRBJ2-7	.	.	TGTGCCAGCTCACCACCCATAGGGAACTCCTACGAGCAGTACTTC	CASSPPIGNSYEQYF
TRBV29-1	TRBJ2-7	TRBD1	.	TGCAGCGTTGAAGGGGGGACAGGCAGCTCCTACGAGCAGTACTTC	CSVEGGTGSSYEQYF
TRBV15	TRBJ1-4	.	.	TGTGCCACCAGCAGAGATTCGGAGGGGTCAAAACTGTTTTTT	CATSRDSEGSKLFF
TRBV7-9	TRBJ2-7	.	.	TGTGCCAGCAGCACGAGACTGTCCTACGAGCAGTACTTC	CASSTRLSYEQYF
TRBV11-2	TRBJ2-7	TRBD2	.	TGTGCCAGCAGCTTAAACAGCGGGAGCTACGAGCAGTACTTC	CASSLNSGSYEQYF
TRBV27	TRBJ1-1	.	.	TGTGCCAGCAGTTTAATAAAGCAGACGGGCGCTGAAGCTTTCTTT	CASSLIKQTGAEAFF
TRBV4-3	TRBJ2-2	.	.	TGCGCCAGCAGCCAAGATTGGAGAAGCGGGGAGCTGTTTTTT	CASSQDWRSGELFF
TRBV4-1	TRBJ2-1	.	.	TGCGCCAGCAGCCAAGAGGGTCTAAGCTCCTACAATGAGCAGTTCTTC	CASSQEGLSSYNEQFF
TRBV28	TRBJ2-3	.	.	TGTGCCAGCAGTATCCTGGCCGACAGAACAGATACGCAGTATTTT	CASSILADRTDTQYF
TRBV2	TRBJ2-7	.	.	TGTGCCAGCAGTGAATTAGCGTCTTCGACCTACGAGCAGTACTTC	CASSELASSTYEQYF
TRBV21-1	TRBJ2-1	.	.	TGTGCCAGCAGCAAACCCCGGGACTCGAATAGTAAATCAAGCTCCTACAATGAGCAGTTCTTC	CASSKPRDSNSKSSSYNEQFF
TRBV5-1	TRBJ2-7	TRBD1	once	TGCGCCAGCAGTTTCGACAGGGCTTCCTACGAGCAGTACTTC	CASSFDRASYEQYF
TRBV6-6	TRBJ1-2	.	.	TGTGCCAGCAGTTACGGGGGAGGCTACACCTTC	CASSYGGGYTF
TRBV29-1	TRBJ1-2	.	.	TGCAGTCCTTCGAGGGGATATGGCTACACCTTC	CSPSRGYGYTF
TRBV7-9	TRBJ2-1	TRBD2	.	TGTGCCAGCAGCCCTAACCTAGCGGGAGGGCCGGAGCAGTTCTTC	CASSPNLAGGPEQFF
TRBV29-1	TRBJ2-1	.	.	TGCAGCGTTGAAGAGGCCCTGACTAGACCGTACAATGAGCAGTTCTTC	CSVEEALTRPYNEQFF
TRBV6-1	TRBJ2-1	TRBD2	.	TGTGCCAGCAATCCGGGACTAGGGTACAATGAGCAGTTCTTC	CASNPGLGYNEQFF
TRBV6-5	TRBJ1-5	TRBD1	.	TGTGCCAGCAGTCAGACAGGGGAAGGTCAGCCCCAGCATTTT	CASSQTGEGQPQHF
TRBV2	TRBJ2-7	TRBD1	.	TGTGCCAGCAGTACCGGGGACAGTCCTTACGAGCAGTACTTC	CASSTGDSPYEQYF
TRBV27	TRBJ2-7	.	.	TGTGCCAGCAGCTACGGTGTGTCCTACGAGCAGTACTTC	CASSYGVSYEQYF
TRBV4-3	TRBJ2-1	TRBD1	.	TGCGCCAGCAGCCAAGGGACAGGGCTCTACAATGAGCAGTTCTTC	CASSQGTGLYNEQFF
TRBV10-1	TRBJ2-7	TRBD2	.	TGCGCCAGCAGTGGATTTACTAGCGGGTACGAGCAGTACTTC	CASSGFTSGYEQYF
TRBV11-2	TRBJ2-3	TRBD2	.	TGTGCCAGCAGCTTAGCTCTAGCGGCTTCAGATACGCAGTATTTT	CASSLALAASDTQYF
TRBV7-9	TRBJ2-7	.	.	TGTGCCAGCAGCTTGCAGCGACTAGTGGAATGGGACGAGCAGTACTTC	CASSLQRLVEWDEQYF
TRBV5-1	TRBJ2-7	TRBD2	once	TGCGCCAGCAGCATAGGACTAGCGGGAGTCTACGAGCAGTACTTC	CASSIGLAGVYEQYF
TRBV28	TRBJ1-4	TRBD1	.	TGTGCCAGCAGTCCTCGACAGGGGTTTGATGAAAAACTGTTTTTT	CASSPRQGFDEKLFF
TRBV7-9	TRBJ2-7	TRBD2	.	TGTGCCAGCGACGGGGGGAATTACGAGCAGTACTTC	CASDGGNYEQYF
TRBV5-4	TRBJ2-1	.	.	TGTGCCAGCAGATCCCACGCGGAGGGGTACAATGAGCAGTTCTTC	CASRSHAEGYNEQFF
TRBV7-3	TRBJ2-2	.	.	TGTGCCAGCAGCGCCTTAGGGGGCACCGGGGAGCTGTTTTTT	CASSALGGTGELFF
TRBV6-6	TRBJ2-1	TRBD2	.	TGTGCCAGCAGTTACAGGAGCGGGGACTACAATGAGCAGTTCTTC	CASSYRSGDYNEQFF
TRBV19	TRBJ2-1	TRBD2	.	TGTGCCAGTAGTATAGATCGATGGACTAGCGGGTACAATGAGCAGTTCTTC	CASSIDRWTSGYNEQFF
TRBV11-2	TRBJ2-7	.	.	TGTGCCAGCAGCATAGGGGGGGAGCAGTACTTC	CASSIGGEQYF
TRBV29-1	TRBJ2-6	.	.	TGCAGCGTTCGAACAGGGTTGACTGGGGCCAACGTCCTGACTTTC	CSVRTGLTGANVLTF
TRBV27	TRBJ1-2	.	.	TGTGCCAGCAGTTTAGGGACACACTATGGCTACACCTTC	CASSLGTHYGYTF
TRBV2	TRBJ1-1	TRBD1	once	TGTGCCAGCAGGGGACAGGGGGCGGGTGAAGCTTTCTTT	CASRGQGAGEAFF
TRBV29-1	TRBJ2-1	.	.	TGCAGCGTTGAGTTGGGGATGGGATCCAATGAGCAGTTCTTC	CSVELGMGSNEQFF
TRBV2	TRBJ2-7	.	.	TGTGCCAGTCTTGGCGGGTCCGAGCAGTACTTC	CASLGGSEQYF
TRBV13	TRBJ2-3	.	.	TGTGCCAGCAGCTCCCTTGAGAGCGGAGGCACAGATACGCAGTATTTT	CASSSLESGGTDTQYF
TRBV7-9	TRBJ1-4	.	.	TGTGCCAGCAGCTCCCAGACAGAACCTAATGAAAAACTGTTTTTT	CASSSQTEPNEKLFF
TRBV7-2	TRBJ2-3	TRBD2	once	TGTGCCAGCAGCTTACTAGCGGGCCCCACAGATACGCAGTATTTT	CASSLLAGPTDTQYF
TRBV11-3	TRBJ2-5	.	.	TGTGCCAGCAGCAAGAGGGAGGGGGACGAGACCCAGTACTTC	CASSKREGDETQYF
TRBV7-2	TRBJ2-2	.	once	TGTGCCAGCAGCTTAGTTCTGGGATGGGAGCTGTTTTTT	CASSLVLGWELFF
TRBV29-1	TRBJ2-1	TRBD2	.	TGCAGCGTTCACCTAGCGGGAGAAGGGTCCTACAATGAGCAGTTCTTC	CSVHLAGEGSYNEQFF
TRBV6-5	TRBJ2-1	.	.	TGTGCCAGCAGTTACTTGGCTAGTCGTTACAATGAGCAGTTCTTC	CASSYLASRYNEQFF
TRBV11-2	TRBJ2-7	TRBD2	.	TGTGCCAGCAGAGCGGGAGGAATCCACGAGCAGTACTTC	CASRAGGIHEQYF
TRBV5-4	TRBJ1-1	.	.	TGTGCCAGCAGCGCAGACTTACAGGACGGATTTAACACTGAAGCTTTCTTT	CASSADLQDGFNTEAFF
TRBV2	TRBJ2-1	.	.	TGTGCCAGCGGGGTTGTAGTAGGTGAGCAGTTCTTC	CASGVVVGEQFF
TRBV29-1	TRBJ2-1	TRBD2	.	TGCAGCGTTGAACTAGCGGGACGCAACAATGAGCAGTTCTTC	CSVELAGRNNEQFF
TRBV28	TRBJ2-6	TRBD1	.	TGTGCCAGCAGCTTATTACAGGGGGCTGGGGCCAACGTCCTGACTTTC	CASSLLQGAGANVLTF
TRBV29-1	TRBJ2-3	.	once	TGCAGCGTTGTAGGTGACTACAGCACAGATACGCAGTATTTT	CSVVGDYSTDTQYF
TRBV9	TRBJ2-3	TRBD2	.	TGTGCCAGCAGCGTTGGGGAGACAAGCGGGAGGGTTCGAGATACGCAGTATTTT	CASSVGETSGRVRDTQYF
TRBV2	TRBJ1-5	.	few	TGTGCCAGCAGGGGGACGGGACTTCAAAATCAGCCCCAGCATTTT	CASRGTGLQNQPQHF
TRBV15	TRBJ2-7	.	.	TGTGCCACCAGCAGAGAAGGTGGCTACGAGCAGTACTTC	CATSREGGYEQYF
TRBV2	TRBJ1-2	.	once	TGTGCCAGCAGTGGGACTTTGGGGGCTGGGTATGGCTACACCTTC	CASSGTLGAGYGYTF
TRBV30	TRBJ2-7	.	.	TGTGCCTACTCCCGCGGGACGGGCTACGAGCAGTACTTC	CAYSRGTGYEQYF
TRBV10-3	TRBJ2-7	TRBD1	.	TGTGCCATCAGTGGACAGGGTAAGGCCTACGAGCAGTACTTC	CAISGQGKAYEQYF
TRBV19	TRBJ2-1	.	.	TGTGCCAGTAGTTCTGGCGGGACCTACAATGAGCAGTTCTTC	CASSSGGTYNEQFF
TRBV18	TRBJ2-3	.	.	TGTGCCAGCTCACTAGAGGGACTTCCCAGGGATACGCAGTATTTT	CASSLEGLPRDTQYF
TRBV4-1	TRBJ2-3	TRBD2	.	TGCGCCAGCAGCCAAGTGCGTAGCGGGGTTCACACAGATACGCAGTATTTT	CASSQVRSGVHTDTQYF